These 30 T cell receptor beta chains were sequenced from one sample in a study of T cells in localized non-small cell lung cancer. Clones were read by immunoSEQ multiplex PCR, and TCRdb kept only the in-frame ones, dropping some. The sample contains about 54,000 clones, around 81% of which appear only once. The sequenced sample was peripheral blood, obtained before any cancer treatment. All receptors come from a female donor older than 55 with stage II squamous cell lung carcinoma.

The chain is built from TRBV4-2 and TRBJ1-2; D uncertain. Trimming left V 0 bases short and J 1 base short, with 12 bases between. The germline V gene has CDR1 LGHNA and CDR2 YNFKEQ. This CDR3 is built from 16 residues. CDR3 bases: TGTGCCAGCAGCCAAGAAGCCAGCGGCAGTAACTATGGCTACACCTTC. Residues: CASSQEASGSNYGYTF.

The chain is built from TRBV5-1 and TRBJ2-5; D gene ambiguous. The germline CDR1 and CDR2 sequences are SGHRS and YFSETQ. The CDR3 length is 15 residues. Trimming left V 0 bases short and J 2 bases short, with 11 bases between. CDR3 in amino acids: CASSLAPGLQETQYF. Written as DNA, the CDR3 is TGCGCCAGCAGCTTGGCGCCAGGTTTACAAGAGACCCAGTACTTC.

The V gene is TRBV6-5, the J gene TRBJ2-1; D not resolved. The CDR3 spans 16 residues. Germline V gene data show CDR1 as MNHEY and CDR2 as SVGAGI. V was clipped by 2 bases and J by 7 bases, with 18 bases between them. The DNA of the CDR3 is TGTGCCAGCAGTTACAAGGCGCGAAGACTTCTTAATGAGCAGTTCTTC. This sequence encodes CASSYKARRLLNEQFF.

The chain combines TRBV27 with TRBJ1-1, with D uncertain. Trimming pared 7 bases from V and 2 bases from J, leaving 14 bases between. The CDR3 totals 14 residues. Germline V CDR1 and CDR2: MNHEY, SMNVEV (reference sequence). CDR3 loop: CASKRANVNTEAFF. The DNA for the CDR3 is TGTGCCAGCAAGCGGGCCAACGTCAACACTGAAGCTTTCTTT.

The genes are TRBV11-2 and TRBJ2-2; a weak D match, TRBD1 (5 bases). This CDR3 contains 19 residues. V lost 2 bases to trimming and J lost 1 base, with 20 bases between them. Germline V lookup: CDR1 SGHAT, CDR2 FQNNGV. The DNA of the CDR3 is TGTGCCAGCAGCTTACCCCTTAGAAGGGGCGGAAGGAACACCGGGGAGCTGTTTTTT. Residues: CASSLPLRRGGRNTGELFF.

The CDR3 coding sequence is TGTGCCAGCAGCTTCCCCGGGGACGGGAATACGCAGTATTTT. Its translation is CASSFPGDGNTQYF. The chain links TRBV7-8 to TRBJ2-3; the D call may be TRBD1 or TRBD2 (5 bases each). The CDR3 runs to 14 residues. V was trimmed by 3 bases and J by 7 bases, leaving 14 bases between them. Germline CDR1 is SGHVS and CDR2 is FQNEAQ.

This chain links TRBV9 with TRBJ1-5, with 10 positions matching TRBD1. This CDR3 comprises 15 residues. Germline trimming cut 4 bases from V and 1 base from J; bases unmatched to any gene: 2. Germline V CDR1 and CDR2: SGDLS, YYNGEE. CDR3 loop: CASSTTGGSNQPQHF. The CDR3 DNA is TGTGCCAGCAGCACGACAGGGGGCAGCAATCAGCCCCAGCATTTT.

The genes are TRBV29-1 and TRBJ2-5; TRBD2 matches 9 bases. The CDR3 loop spans 15 amino acids. V shed 0 bases and J 5 bases; nucleotides not matched to a gene: 7. From germline, CDR1 is SQVTM and CDR2 ANQGSEA. CDR3 sequence (DNA): TGCAGCGTTGAAGATTCGCGGGGGGGCCTTGAGACCCAGTACTTC. Encoded protein: CSVEDSRGGLETQYF.

Only a few counts were recorded for this clone. V gene TRBV5-1 combines with J gene TRBJ2-3; D possibly corresponds to TRBD1 (6 bases). This CDR3 spans 14 amino acids. CDR1 is SGHRS, CDR2 YFSETQ, per germline. V shed 5 bases and J shed 2 bases, with 12 bases lying between them. The CDR3 sequence is CASSEGHHTDTQYF. The CDR3 DNA is TGCGCCAGCAGTGAGGGACACCACACAGATACGCAGTATTTT.

This chain uses TRBV4-3 with TRBJ2-3; a possible D gene is TRBD2 (6 bases). With 3 bases removed from V and 2 bases from J, the gap between germline ends came to 12 bases. The germline CDR1 and CDR2 sequences are LGHNA and YSLEER. The CDR3 length is 15 residues. The CDR3 region has the DNA TGCGCCAGCAGCCAGTCCGGGACTGACACAGATACGCAGTATTTT. This sequence encodes CASSQSGTDTDTQYF.

The gene calls are TRBV6-5 and TRBJ2-3; possible D gene TRBD2, 5 bases. From germline, CDR1 is MNHEY and CDR2 SVGAGI. Between the trimmed V and J ends, which lost 4 bases and 6 bases, there was a span of 8 bases. This CDR3 comprises 12 residues. CDR3 in DNA: TGTGCCAGCAGTTCAACGGGGGATACGCAGTATTTT. This sequence encodes CASSSTGDTQYF.

The chain combines TRBV6-6 with TRBJ1-5; 8 nucleotides match TRBD1. Germline CDR1 MNHNY, CDR2 SVGAGI (reference sequence). This CDR3 is built from 14 residues. The V gene end was trimmed by 6 bases and the J gene end by 5 bases; junction bases not matched to a gene: 6. CDR3 sequence (DNA): TGTGCCAGCAGGGCGGGACAGGACGATCAGCCCCAGCATTTT. Its protein product is CASRAGQDDQPQHF.

In this sample, this clone turned up a few times. The CDR3 protein is CASSTSGAHTDTQYF. The CDR3 DNA reads TGTGCCAGCAGCACTAGCGGGGCCCACACAGATACGCAGTATTTT. The V call is TRBV9, the J call TRBJ2-3; 10 bases fit TRBD2. The V gene's germline CDR1 is SGDLS and CDR2 YYNGEE. The CDR3 totals 15 residues. With 4 bases clipped from V and 2 bases from J, the junction kept 4 bases outside the gene matches. Full variable domain (rest looked up from reference TRBV9 and TRBJ2-3): DSGVTQTPKHLITATGQRVTLRCSPRSGDLSVYWYQQSLDQGLQFLIQYYNGEERAKGNILERFSAQQFPDLHSELNLSSLELGDSALYFCASSTSGAHTDTQYFGPGTRLTVL.

The chain uses TRBV6-5 and TRBJ1-2, with no clear D. V lost 0 bases and J lost 2, with 7 bases in between. Germline V lookup: CDR1 MNHEY, CDR2 SVGAGI. This CDR3 region has 14 residues. In DNA, the CDR3 is TGTGCCAGCAGTTACTCCCCCGACAACTATGGCTACACCTTC. It encodes CASSYSPDNYGYTF.

This chain connects TRBV7-3 to TRBJ1-6; D remains unclear. Trimming took off 1 base at V and 7 bases at J, with 8 bases between the two ends. The CDR3 totals 14 residues. The V gene's germline CDR1 is SGHTA and CDR2 FQGTGA. The CDR3 region has the DNA TGTGCCAGCAGCTTAAGCGGGTTAAATTCACCCCTCCACTTT. Translating gives CASSLSGLNSPLHF.

The rearrangement links TRBV10-3 to TRBJ1-2; 7 bases map to TRBD1. The CDR3 contains 17 residues. In germline, CDR1 is ENHRY, CDR2 SYGVKD. J was trimmed by 5 bases and V by 6 bases; bases with no gene match: 18. CDR3 DNA: TGTGCCATCAGGGAGACAGGGTCCCCCGTGAGGGGGTATGGCTACACCTTC. Protein product: CAIRETGSPVRGYGYTF.

The gene calls are TRBV5-6 and TRBJ1-1; tentatively, D is TRBD1 (5 bases). The CDR3 has 14 residues. Trimming left V 0 bases short and J 4 bases short, with 10 bases between. Per germline, CDR1 SGHDT and CDR2 YYEEEE. The CDR3 spells CASSLEAGSTEAFF. The CDR3 bases are TGTGCCAGCAGCTTGGAGGCAGGGAGCACTGAAGCTTTCTTT.

The chain employs TRBV30 and TRBJ1-1; D uncertain. The CDR3 extends over 10 amino acids. V was cut by 5 bases and J by 8 bases, with 9 bases left in between. CDR1 is GTSNPN, CDR2 SVGIG, per germline (reference sequence). CDR3 nucleotide sequence: TGTGCCTGGGGGAAGATGGAAGCTTTCTTT. Residues: CAWGKMEAFF.

The chain has TRBV5-4 and TRBJ2-1; possibly TRBD1 for D (7 bases). This CDR3 region has 14 residues. Germline lookup yields CDR1 SGHNT and CDR2 YYREEE (reference sequence). Trimming took off 2 bases at V and 8 bases at J, with 14 bases between the two ends. The chain's CDR3 is CASSFAGGGDEQFF. CDR3 sequence (DNA): TGTGCCAGCAGCTTCGCCGGAGGGGGCGATGAGCAGTTCTTC.

The chain employs TRBV9 and TRBJ2-5; D is perhaps TRBD2 (6 bases). Trimming stripped 3 bases from V and 4 bases from J, with 13 bases between. CDR1 SGDLS and CDR2 YYNGEE come from the germline V gene. The CDR3 runs to 14 residues. CDR3 DNA: TGTGCCAGCAGCGGGGGACTCTTTAGAGAGACCCAGTACTTC. This codes for CASSGGLFRETQYF.

CDR3 loop: CASSLKGGTGGINEQYF. DNA of the CDR3: TGTGCCAGCAGCCTAAAGGGTGGGACAGGGGGAATCAACGAGCAGTACTTC. The V gene is TRBV7-3, the J gene TRBJ2-7, with 11 bases aligning to TRBD1. This CDR3 is built from 17 residues. After removal of 5 bases from V and 5 bases from J, the junction contained 14 bases not matched to a gene. Germline CDR1 reads SGHTA; CDR2 reads FQGTGA.

The rearrangement uses TRBV10-3 and TRBJ1-4, with D hard to call. V lost 9 bases and J 1 base, leaving 9 bases between the germline ends. Germline-derived CDR1 and CDR2 are ENHRY and SYGVKD. CDR3 size: 13 residues. The CDR3 DNA reads as TGTGCCATTAAGGCAGGAACTAATGAAAAACTGTTTTTT. Its protein product is CAIKAGTNEKLFF.

The V and J genes are TRBV30 and TRBJ2-1, with D possibly matching TRBD1 (6 bases). Germline V gene sequence: CDR1 GTSNPN, CDR2 SVGIG (reference sequence). The V gene lost 5 bases and the J gene lost 5 bases, with 10 bases spanning the gap. CDR3 size: 12 residues. This CDR3 is CAWDRTHNEQFF. In DNA, the CDR3 is TGTGCCTGGGACAGGACTCACAATGAGCAGTTCTTC.

This rearrangement joins TRBV7-9 to TRBJ1-4; D perhaps matches TRBD1 (5 bases). V was cut by 5 bases and J by 4 bases, with 11 bases left in between. The germline gives CDR1 SEHNR, CDR2 FQNEAQ (reference sequence). This CDR3 has 14 residues. The CDR3 protein is CASSTDTSNEKLFF. Here the CDR3 DNA reads TGTGCCAGCAGCACGGACACGAGTAATGAAAAACTGTTTTTT.

The rearrangement joins TRBV25-1 to TRBJ2-1, with 10 positions matching TRBD1. The germline V gene encodes CDR1 MGHDK and CDR2 SYGVNS. The junction had 13 bases not matched to a gene; V was cut back by 3 bases and J by 8 bases. This CDR3 is 17 amino acids long. The CDR3 coding sequence is TGTGCCAGCAGTGAGGGGATCTTCGGGACAGGGGAACATGAGCAGTTCTTC. Encoded protein: CASSEGIFGTGEHEQFF.

This chain links TRBV9 with TRBJ1-2, with TRBD1 matching 9 bases. Trimming at V came to 4 bases and at J to 2 bases, leaving 6 bases not matched to a gene. The CDR3 sequence is 15 residues long. Germline V gene data show CDR1 as SGDLS and CDR2 as YYNGEE. The CDR3 DNA sequence: TGTGCCAGCAGCCTCCGGGACAGGGCAAACTATGGCTACACCTTC. Protein sequence: CASSLRDRANYGYTF.

There are many counts of this clone. The chain employs TRBV15 and TRBJ1-1, with D unresolved. V gave up 0 bases and J gave up 8 bases, with 10 bases separating them. CDR1 is LNHNV and CDR2 is YYDKDF in the germline V gene (reference sequence). The CDR3 has 13 amino acids. CDR3 loop: CATSREGSTEAFF. CDR3 nucleotide sequence: TGTGCCACCAGCAGAGAAGGCTCCACGGAAGCTTTCTTT.

The chain links TRBV11-1 to TRBJ2-7; 7 bases align to TRBD1. In germline, CDR1 is SGHAT, CDR2 FQDESV (reference sequence). The CDR3 runs 14 residues. J lost 0 bases, V lost 5 bases, and 4 bases had no gene match. The CDR3 DNA sequence: TGTGCCAGCAGCCCAGGGGGTTCCTCCTACGAGCAGTACTTC. Translated: CASSPGGSSYEQYF.

This clone was seen more than once but under ten times. CDR3 in DNA: TGTGCCAGCAGACCGTCCCGGCGGGATACGCAGTATTTT. This encodes CASRPSRRDTQYF. V and J are TRBV7-2 and TRBJ2-3; D uncertain. V was trimmed by 6 bases and J by 6 bases, leaving 13 bases between them. This CDR3 has 13 amino acids. Germline assignment: CDR1 SGHTA and CDR2 FQGNSA.

The chain employs TRBV19 and TRBJ2-4, with D possibly matching TRBD2 (6 bases). V was cut by 5 bases and J by 0 bases, with 14 bases left in between. This CDR3 spans 16 amino acids. Germline V gives CDR1 LNHDA, CDR2 SQIVND (reference sequence). The CDR3 sequence is CASSPRDLIAKNIQYF. The CDR3 nucleotides are TGTGCCAGTAGTCCCCGGGACTTAATAGCCAAAAACATTCAGTACTTC.